A single sample is the source of the 3 T cell receptor beta chains below, sequenced in a study of cytomegalovirus exposure and HLA in healthy donors. Amplification used 60 Vbeta primers and 13 Jbeta primers. Here immunoSEQ multiplex PCR was the method, and the copy in TCRdb shows in-frame clones only, minus some. The data contain 100,000 to 150,000 clones, around nine tenths of them singletons. Sequencing was performed on PBMCs. These receptors all come from a woman under 40 in good health and CMV-seronegative.

The chain is built from TRBV6-5 and TRBJ2-5; 12 bases align to TRBD2. Trimming removed 4 bases from V and 2 bases from J; junction bases left unmatched: 2. This CDR3 region has 15 residues. Looked up from germline, CDR1 is MNHEY and CDR2 is SVGAGI. Here the CDR3 DNA reads TGTGCCAGCAGTTCCGGGACTAGCGGGCAAGAGACCCAGTACTTC. The encoded protein is CASSSGTSGQETQYF.

CDR3 sequence reads: CASSKQGIPNEKLFF. CDR3 in DNA: TGTGCCAGCAGCAAACAGGGGATCCCTAATGAAAAACTGTTTTTT. This chain uses TRBV7-2 with TRBJ1-4, with 7 positions matching TRBD1. Trimming at V came to 5 bases and at J to 3 bases, leaving 6 bases not matched to a gene. The CDR3 is made up of 15 amino acids. Germline V gives CDR1 SGHTA, CDR2 FQGNSA.

The chain joins TRBV28 to TRBJ1-2, with TRBD1 matching over 8 bases. The CDR3 is 15 amino acids. Losses at the gene ends were 4 bases for V and 4 bases for J; bases not matched to a gene: 8. In germline, CDR1 is MDHEN, CDR2 SYDVKM. The CDR3 here is CASSSWDRIFYGYTF. The CDR3 nucleotides read TGTGCCAGCAGTTCCTGGGACAGGATCTTCTATGGCTACACCTTC.